These T cell receptor beta chains were read from a single sample in a study of cytomegalovirus exposure and HLA in healthy donors. Here immunoSEQ multiplex PCR was the method, and the copy in TCRdb shows in-frame clones only, minus some. This sample carries 95,000 to 150,000 clones, roughly 85% of them seen once, and the ten largest clones take approximately 3.6%. The sample consisted of PBMCs. Receptors were obtained from a woman aged 40 to 50 in good health and CMV-seropositive. CDR3s include the opening cysteine and the closing phenylalanine or tryptophan. D genes are given only for firm matches. The listing skips clone size in some rows; elsewhere it reads once, few, many or a size class.

size	J	D	V	DNA	CDR3
NA	TRBJ2-1	TRBD2	TRBV7-9	TGTGCCAGCAGCCGCCGGGTTTTAGCGGGACCATACAATGAGCAGTTCTTC	CASSRRVLAGPYNEQFF
few	TRBJ2-1	TRBD2	TRBV11-3	TGTGCCAGCAGCTTAGACGGGAGGGCGAGTGAGCAGTTCTTC	CASSLDGRASEQFF
NA	TRBJ1-5	TRBD1	TRBV6-6	TGTGCCAGCAGTTCTCAGGGGGCTGGTTTTGATCAGCCCCGGCATTTT	CASSSQGAGFDQPRHF
NA	TRBJ1-1	NA	TRBV7-9	TGTGCCAGCAGCTCCGTTGGACTCCTAGGAGTTATGAACACTGAAGCTTTCTTT	CASSSVGLLGVMNTEAFF
NA	TRBJ2-3	TRBD2	TRBV11-2	TGTGCCAGCAGCGTTGGAGTAGCGGGAGGGACAGATACGCAGTATTTT	CASSVGVAGGTDTQYF
NA	TRBJ2-1	TRBD2	TRBV27	TGTGCCAGCAGTTTACTAGCGGGAACGCTTAAGTCCTACAATGAGCAGTTCTTC	CASSLLAGTLKSYNEQFF
NA	TRBJ1-1	TRBD1	TRBV30	TGTGCCTGGGGGGGACAGGGGAACACTGAAGCTTTCTTT	CAWGGQGNTEAFF
once	TRBJ2-3	TRBD1	TRBV6-5	TGTGCCAGCAGTCCCTCGGGACAGGATACGCAGTATTTT	CASSPSGQDTQYF
NA	TRBJ2-1	NA	TRBV5-6	TGTGCCAGCAGCGCCCTAGGGGCCTCCAATGAGCAGTTCTTC	CASSALGASNEQFF
NA	TRBJ2-5	TRBD1	TRBV19	TGTGCCAGTAGTATACAGGGGGCCTCTTTGCGAGAGACCCAGTACTTC	CASSIQGASLRETQYF
NA	TRBJ1-2	NA	TRBV6-1	TGTGCCAGCAGTGAATTCGACAGGGGCTACACCTTC	CASSEFDRGYTF
NA	TRBJ1-2	TRBD1	TRBV5-4	TGTGCCAGCAGCTTGGTGGACAGGAGTAGCTATGGCTACACCTTC	CASSLVDRSSYGYTF
NA	TRBJ2-1	NA	TRBV18	TGTGCCAGCTCACCGGGGCCCGGGTTAGACAATGAGCAGTTCTTC	CASSPGPGLDNEQFF
NA	TRBJ1-5	NA	TRBV5-1	TGCGCCAGCAGCCTAGTGGGGGGGCCCAATCAGCCCCAGCATTTT	CASSLVGGPNQPQHF
NA	TRBJ1-2	NA	TRBV4-1	TGCGCCAGCAGCCAAGACCGGGGGAGAGATGGCTACACCTTC	CASSQDRGRDGYTF
NA	TRBJ1-1	NA	TRBV6-5	TGTGCCAGCAGTCCGGGGACAAGAACGAACACTGAAGCTTTCTTT	CASSPGTRTNTEAFF
NA	TRBJ2-2	TRBD2	TRBV19	TGTGCCAGTAGTACCGGGACTAGCGTGAACACCGGGGAGCTGTTTTTT	CASSTGTSVNTGELFF
NA	TRBJ2-7	TRBD2	TRBV18	TGTGCCAGCTCCGCAGGACTAGCCGGATCCTACGAGCAGTACTTC	CASSAGLAGSYEQYF
NA	TRBJ1-2	TRBD1	TRBV27	TGTGCCAGCAGTTTGACAGGGGAGGTCTATGGCTACACCTTC	CASSLTGEVYGYTF
NA	TRBJ1-1	NA	TRBV19	TGTGCCAGTAGTATCCCGGGACAACGCGAGACTTTCTTT	CASSIPGQRETFF
NA	TRBJ2-3	TRBD2	TRBV28	TGTGCCAGCAGGGCAGCGGGAGAGGGCACAGATACGCAGTATTTT	CASRAAGEGTDTQYF
NA	TRBJ2-7	NA	TRBV7-9	TGTGCCAGCAGCACCACGACGGGCGAGCAGTACTTC	CASSTTTGEQYF
NA	TRBJ2-7	NA	TRBV2	TGTGCCAGCAGTGAAGCGCAGGTACGCGAGCAGTACTTC	CASSEAQVREQYF
once	TRBJ1-2	TRBD1	TRBV5-4	TGTGCCAGCAGCCGGGACAGCTATGGCTACACCTTC	CASSRDSYGYTF
NA	TRBJ2-1	NA	TRBV5-5	TGTGCCAGCAGCTTAGGGATAGGGGCTATTTACAATGAGCAGTTCTTC	CASSLGIGAIYNEQFF
NA	TRBJ1-1	TRBD1	TRBV5-1	TGCGCCAGCAGCTTGGGACCCCAGGGGGCGACTGAAGCTTTCTTT	CASSLGPQGATEAFF
NA	TRBJ2-7	TRBD2	TRBV19	TGTGCCAGATCAGTTGAGGCGGGAGCCTCCTACGAGCAGTACTTC	CARSVEAGASYEQYF